The 17 T cell receptor beta chains in this list originate from one sample, sequenced in a study of blood T cell repertoires in COVID-19. Profiled with immunoSEQ multiplex PCR; TCRdb holds only in-frame clones, not every one. Among 250,000 to 350,000 clones, approximately 85% were seen once, and the ten largest hold 4.3%. Material: PBMCs or T cells enriched from blood (not recorded which). Receptors originate from a woman aged 25 to 45 who had recovered from COVID-19.

The chain has TRBV7-6 and TRBJ2-2; 12 nucleotides align to TRBD1. Per the germline V gene, CDR1 is SGHVS and CDR2 is FNYEAQ. The CDR3 is 17 residues long. The junction had 2 bases not matched to a gene; V was cut back by 0 bases and J by 3 bases. DNA for the CDR3: TGTGCCAGCAGCTTAGCGGGGACAGGGGGCTACACCGGGGAGCTGTTTTTT. It codes for CASSLAGTGGYTGELFF.

This chain uses TRBV10-3 with TRBJ1-5; possibly TRBD1 for D (5 bases). CDR1 is ENHRY and CDR2 is SYGVKD in the germline V gene. Trimming stripped 0 bases from V and 0 bases from J, with 12 bases between. The CDR3 is 17 amino acids. CDR3 amino acids: CAISESITGYSNQPQHF. The DNA of the CDR3 is TGTGCCATCAGTGAGTCGATAACAGGCTATAGCAATCAGCCCCAGCATTTT.

This clone was seen only once. The gene calls are TRBV7-8 and TRBJ1-5; D is ambiguous. CDR3 length: 14 amino acids. Germline CDR1 is SGHVS and CDR2 is FQNEAQ. Trimming cost V 1 base and J 0 bases, with 4 bases left between them. The CDR3 DNA sequence: TGTGCCAGCAGCTTAGGGGCTAGCAATCAGCCCCAGCATTTT. This gives the protein CASSLGASNQPQHF.

This clone appeared a single time. The V call is TRBV28, the J call TRBJ2-5, with D possibly being TRBD2 (5 bases). Germline V gene lookup returns CDR1 MDHEN and CDR2 SYDVKM. CDR3 length equals 15 residues. V lost 5 bases and J lost 5, with 18 bases in between. The CDR3 sequence: CASSPLPRDFETQYF. In nucleotides, the CDR3 is TGTGCCAGCAGTCCGCTCCCCCGGGATTTCGAGACCCAGTACTTC.

The V call is TRBV7-9, the J call TRBJ2-2; D perhaps matches TRBD2 (5 bases). The length of the CDR3 is 15 residues. Trimming left V 7 bases short and J 5 bases short, with 17 bases between. Germline values: CDR1 SEHNR, CDR2 FQNEAQ (reference sequence). CDR3 amino acids: CASTAPTGWTGELFF. DNA of the CDR3: TGTGCCAGCACCGCCCCCACGGGGTGGACCGGGGAGCTGTTTTTT.

V is TRBV18 and J is TRBJ2-4; 11 bases are shared with TRBD2. This CDR3 has 14 amino acids. The germline V gene encodes CDR1 KGHSH and CDR2 LQKENI. Unmatched junction bases numbered 2, after V lost 3 bases and J lost 7 bases. CDR3 in amino acids: CASSPGLAENIQYF. The CDR3 nucleotides read TGTGCCAGCTCACCGGGACTAGCGGAGAACATTCAGTACTTC.

The V and J genes are TRBV28 and TRBJ1-5, with 9 nucleotides matching TRBD1. Unmatched junction bases numbered 7, after V lost 7 bases and J lost 6 bases. The CDR3 is made up of 14 amino acids. Germline CDR1 MDHEN, CDR2 SYDVKM. CDR3 sequence: CASKRTGEAQPQHF. CDR3 DNA sequence: TGTGCCAGCAAGCGGACAGGGGAGGCTCAGCCCCAGCATTTT.

This sequence joins TRBV12-3 or TRBV12-4 and TRBJ2-5; no clear D. This CDR3 is built from 12 residues. Trimming cost V 6 bases and J 5 bases, with 10 bases left between them. The DNA of the CDR3 is TGTGCCAGCAGCCCTTCCGTCGAGACCCAGTACTTC. Protein product: CASSPSVETQYF.

The chain couples TRBV28 to TRBJ2-4, with unresolved D. Germline V gene lookup returns CDR1 MDHEN and CDR2 SYDVKM. Trimming shortened V by 3 bases and J by 0 bases, and 12 bases separated the two germline ends. CDR3 length: 16 residues. CDR3 sequence: CASSFGSILAKNIQYF. The CDR3 nucleotides read TGTGCCAGCAGTTTCGGGTCAATACTAGCCAAAAACATTCAGTACTTC.

A single count supports this clone. The genes are TRBV6-1 and TRBJ1-1, with 8 bases matching TRBD1. CDR3 length: 14 amino acids. The germline V gene has CDR1 MNHNS and CDR2 SASEGT. V lost 6 bases to trimming and J lost 0 bases; unmatched junction nucleotides: 3. The chain's CDR3 is CASRETGVNTEAFF. The CDR3 bases are TGTGCCAGCAGAGAGACAGGGGTGAACACTGAAGCTTTCTTT.

The chain couples TRBV19 to TRBJ1-3, with a possible D match to TRBD1 (5 bases). Germline assignment: CDR1 LNHDA and CDR2 SQIVND (reference sequence). The CDR3 has 14 residues. Trimming took off 6 bases at V and 0 bases at J, with 9 bases between the two ends. As DNA, the CDR3 is TGTGCCAGTAGCAGGGTGAACTCTGGAAACACCATATATTTT. This gives the protein CASSRVNSGNTIYF.

The chain carries TRBV5-4 and TRBJ2-1; perhaps TRBD2 as D (5 bases). Trimming removed 3 bases at V and 5 bases at J, with 21 bases between. The CDR3 covers 17 residues. CDR1 is SGHNT, CDR2 YYREEE, per germline (reference sequence). The CDR3 spells CASSSSGFTRDHNEQFF. The CDR3 DNA reads TGTGCCAGCAGCTCGTCGGGATTTACCCGAGACCACAATGAGCAGTTCTTC.

V gene TRBV7-8 combines with J gene TRBJ1-6; maybe TRBD1 (5 bases). Looked up from germline, CDR1 is SGHVS and CDR2 is FQNEAQ. Trimming left V 5 bases short and J 7 bases short, with 15 bases between. This CDR3 is 15 amino acids long. CDR3 DNA: TGTGCCAGCAGCCCTAGGGGTAGGGGCAATTCACCCCTCCACTTT. Residues: CASSPRGRGNSPLHF.

This clone was counted once. The genes are TRBV29-1 and TRBJ2-1, with D maybe TRBD2 (6 bases). The CDR3 sequence is 18 residues long. Trimming shortened V by 7 bases and J by 5 bases, and 30 bases separated the two germline ends. Germline-derived CDR1 and CDR2 are SQVTM and ANQGSEA. CDR3 nucleotide sequence: TGCAGCGATCCAGTCCCAGTGGAGACCCCGGGACTCCACAATGAGCAGTTCTTC. Translation gives CSDPVPVETPGLHNEQFF.

V and J are TRBV28 and TRBJ2-1, with 10 bases lining up with TRBD2. Germline-derived CDR1 and CDR2 are MDHEN and SYDVKM. CDR3 size: 15 residues. V shed 6 bases and J 7 bases; nucleotides not matched to a gene: 9. The CDR3 DNA sequence: TGTGCCAGCAGGCTTCTAGCGGGAGTCGGAAATGAGCAGTTCTTC. Residues: CASRLLAGVGNEQFF.

V is TRBV19 and J is TRBJ1-5, with D possibly TRBD1 on 5 matching bases. This CDR3 comprises 17 residues. Looked up from germline, CDR1 is LNHDA and CDR2 is SQIVND (reference sequence). Trimming stripped 8 bases from V and 0 bases from J, with 20 bases between. The CDR3 loop is CASSVFPQGTSNQPQHF. The CDR3 DNA reads as TGTGCCAGTTCAGTTTTCCCCCAGGGAACTAGCAATCAGCCCCAGCATTTT.

The rearrangement uses TRBV9 and TRBJ1-1, with D perhaps TRBD1 (6 bases). Looked up from germline, CDR1 is SGDLS and CDR2 is YYNGEE. The CDR3 length is 13 residues. The germline V and J ends were trimmed by 0 bases and 11 bases, with 14 bases remaining between them. CDR3 in amino acids: CASSVVGGSKAFF. The CDR3 bases are TGTGCCAGCAGCGTAGTAGGGGGAAGTAAGGCTTTCTTT. Filled out from reference TRBV9 and TRBJ1-1, the complete variable domain reads DSGVTQTPKHLITATGQRVTLRCSPRSGDLSVYWYQQSLDQGLQFLIQYYNGEERAKGNILERFSAQQFPDLHSELNLSSLELGDSALYFCASSVVGGSKAFFGQGTRLTVV.